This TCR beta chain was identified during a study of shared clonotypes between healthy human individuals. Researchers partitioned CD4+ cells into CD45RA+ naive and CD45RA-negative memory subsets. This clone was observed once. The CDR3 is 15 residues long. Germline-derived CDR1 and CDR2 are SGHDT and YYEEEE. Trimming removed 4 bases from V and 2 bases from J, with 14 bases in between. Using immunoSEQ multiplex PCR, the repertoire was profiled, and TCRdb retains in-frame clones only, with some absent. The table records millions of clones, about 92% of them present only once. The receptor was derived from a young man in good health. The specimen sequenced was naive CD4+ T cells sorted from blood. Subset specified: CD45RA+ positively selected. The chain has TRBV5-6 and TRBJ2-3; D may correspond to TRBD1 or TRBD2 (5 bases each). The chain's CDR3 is CASSRTGTPTDTQYF. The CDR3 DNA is TGTGCCAGCAGCCGTACCGGGACCCCCACAGATACGCAGTATTTT.